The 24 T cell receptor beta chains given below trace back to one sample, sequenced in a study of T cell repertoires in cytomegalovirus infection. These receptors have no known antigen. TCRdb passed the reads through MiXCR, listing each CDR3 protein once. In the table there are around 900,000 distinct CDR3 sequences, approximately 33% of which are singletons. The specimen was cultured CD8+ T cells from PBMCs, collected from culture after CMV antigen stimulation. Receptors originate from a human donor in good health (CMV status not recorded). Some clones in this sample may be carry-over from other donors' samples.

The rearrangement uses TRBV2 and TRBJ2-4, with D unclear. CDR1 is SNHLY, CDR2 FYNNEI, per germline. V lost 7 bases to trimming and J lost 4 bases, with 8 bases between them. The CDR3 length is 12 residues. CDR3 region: CASMSVKNIQYF. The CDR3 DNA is TGTGCCAGCATGTCGGTGAAAAACATTCAGTACTTC.

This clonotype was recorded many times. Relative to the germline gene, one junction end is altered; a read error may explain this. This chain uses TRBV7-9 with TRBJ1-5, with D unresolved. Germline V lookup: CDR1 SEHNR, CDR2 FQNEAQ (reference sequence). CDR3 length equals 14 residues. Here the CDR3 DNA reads TGTGCCAGCAGCCTAGCGAGTCACAATCAGCCCCAGCATTTT. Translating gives CASSLASHNQPQHF.

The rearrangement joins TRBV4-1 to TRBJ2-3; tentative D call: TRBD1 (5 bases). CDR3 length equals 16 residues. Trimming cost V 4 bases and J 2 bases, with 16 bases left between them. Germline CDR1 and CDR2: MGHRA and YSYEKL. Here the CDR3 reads CASSLGARTVTDTQYF. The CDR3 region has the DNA TGCGCCAGCAGCCTTGGGGCCAGGACGGTCACAGATACGCAGTATTTT.

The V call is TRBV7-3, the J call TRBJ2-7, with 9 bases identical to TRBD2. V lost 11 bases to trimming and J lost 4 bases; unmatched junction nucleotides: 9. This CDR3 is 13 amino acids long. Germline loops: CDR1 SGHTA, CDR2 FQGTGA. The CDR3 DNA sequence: TGTGCCGTTCTAGCTAGCGGGGCGTACGAGCAGTACTTC. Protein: CAVLASGAYEQYF.

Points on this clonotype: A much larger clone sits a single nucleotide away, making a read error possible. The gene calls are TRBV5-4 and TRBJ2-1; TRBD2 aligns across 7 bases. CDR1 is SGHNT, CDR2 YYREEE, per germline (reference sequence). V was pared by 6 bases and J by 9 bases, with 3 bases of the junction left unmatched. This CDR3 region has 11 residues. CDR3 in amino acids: CASTWGGEQFF. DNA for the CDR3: TGTGCCAGCACCTGGGGGGGTGAGCAGTTCTTC.

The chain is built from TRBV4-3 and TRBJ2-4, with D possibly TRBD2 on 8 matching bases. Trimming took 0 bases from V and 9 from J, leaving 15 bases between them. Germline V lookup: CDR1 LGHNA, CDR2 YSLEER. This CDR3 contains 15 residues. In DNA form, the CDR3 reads TGCGCCAGCAGCCAAGACGGGAGGGGGCTCGGCATTCAGTACTTC. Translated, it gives CASSQDGRGLGIQYF.

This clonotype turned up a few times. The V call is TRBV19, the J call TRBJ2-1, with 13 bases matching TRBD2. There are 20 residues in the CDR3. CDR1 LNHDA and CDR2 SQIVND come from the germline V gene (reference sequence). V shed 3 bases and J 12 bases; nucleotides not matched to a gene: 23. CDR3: CASSIPLRAHPTSGGGGQFF. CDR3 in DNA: TGTGCCAGTAGTATCCCCCTAAGAGCCCACCCTACTAGCGGGGGGGGAGGGCAGTTCTTC.

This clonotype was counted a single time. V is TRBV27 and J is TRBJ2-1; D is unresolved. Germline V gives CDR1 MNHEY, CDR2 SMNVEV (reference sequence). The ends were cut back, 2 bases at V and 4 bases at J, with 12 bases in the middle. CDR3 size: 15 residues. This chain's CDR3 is CASSLLRHRYNEQFF. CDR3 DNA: TGTGCCAGCAGTTTACTCCGACATAGGTACAATGAGCAGTTCTTC.

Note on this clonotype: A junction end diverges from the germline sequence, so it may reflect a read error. This CDR3 reads CANSLRAGDSYNEQFF. The DNA of the CDR3 is TGTGCCAACAGCCTCCGGGCGGGGGACTCCTACAATGAGCAGTTCTTC. The V gene is TRBV7-3, the J gene TRBJ2-1, with TRBD2 matching over 7 bases. The CDR3 totals 16 residues. Germline CDR1 and CDR2: SGHTA and FQGTGA. The full variable domain, with the rest looked up from reference TRBV7-3 and TRBJ2-1, is GAGVSQTPSNKVTEKGKYVELRCDPISGHTALYWYRQSLGQGPEFLIYFQGTGAADDSGLPNDRFFAVRPEGSVSTLKIQRTERGDSAVYLCANSLRAGDSYNEQFFGPGTRLTVL.

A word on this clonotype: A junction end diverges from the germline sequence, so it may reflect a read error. This CDR3 reads CANSPPGRSNYGYTF. Here the CDR3 DNA reads TGTGCCAACAGCCCCCCGGGACGGAGTAACTATGGCTACACCTTC. The chain is built from TRBV7-6 and TRBJ1-2; possible D gene TRBD1, 5 bases. Germline CDR1 SGHVS, CDR2 FNYEAQ. CDR3 length equals 15 residues.

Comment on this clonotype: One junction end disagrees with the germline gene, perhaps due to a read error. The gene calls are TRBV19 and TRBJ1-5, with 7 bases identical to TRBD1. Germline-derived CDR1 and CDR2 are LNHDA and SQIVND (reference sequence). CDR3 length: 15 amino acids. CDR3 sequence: CANSMAGGGNQPQHF. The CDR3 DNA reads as TGTGCCAATAGTATGGCAGGGGGTGGCAATCAGCCCCAGCATTTT.

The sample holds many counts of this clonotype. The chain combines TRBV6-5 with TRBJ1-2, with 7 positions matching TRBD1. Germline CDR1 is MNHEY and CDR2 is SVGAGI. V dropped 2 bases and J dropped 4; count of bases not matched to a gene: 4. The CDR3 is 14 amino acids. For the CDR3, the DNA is TGTGCCAGCAGTTACAGAGGGGGCGTCTATGGCTACACCTTC. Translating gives CASSYRGGVYGYTF.

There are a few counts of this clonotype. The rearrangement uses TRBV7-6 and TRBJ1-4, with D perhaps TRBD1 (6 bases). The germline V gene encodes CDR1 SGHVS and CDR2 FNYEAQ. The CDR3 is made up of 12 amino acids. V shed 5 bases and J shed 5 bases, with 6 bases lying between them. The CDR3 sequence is CASSQGNEKLFF. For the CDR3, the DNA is TGTGCCAGCAGCCAGGGGAATGAAAAACTGTTTTTT.

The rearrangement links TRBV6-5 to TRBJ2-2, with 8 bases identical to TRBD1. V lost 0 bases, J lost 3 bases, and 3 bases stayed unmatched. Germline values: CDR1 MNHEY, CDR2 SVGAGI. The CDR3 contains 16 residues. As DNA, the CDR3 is TGTGCCAGCAGTTACTCGTCAGGGGGCTACACCGGGGAGCTGTTTTTT. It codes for CASSYSSGGYTGELFF.

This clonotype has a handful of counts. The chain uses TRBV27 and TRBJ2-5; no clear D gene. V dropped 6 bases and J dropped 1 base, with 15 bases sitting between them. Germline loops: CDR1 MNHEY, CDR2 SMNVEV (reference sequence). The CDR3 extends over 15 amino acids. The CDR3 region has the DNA TGTGCCAGCAGACGCAGCCCACACCCCCAAGAGACCCAGTACTTC. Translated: CASRRSPHPQETQYF.

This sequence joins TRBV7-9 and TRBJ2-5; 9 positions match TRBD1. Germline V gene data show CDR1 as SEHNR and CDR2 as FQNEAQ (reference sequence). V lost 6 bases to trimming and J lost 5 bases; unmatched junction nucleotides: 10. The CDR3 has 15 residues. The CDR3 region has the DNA TGTGCCAGCAGTCCATCTAGGGACAGGGAGGAGACCCAGTACTTC. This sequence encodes CASSPSRDREETQYF.

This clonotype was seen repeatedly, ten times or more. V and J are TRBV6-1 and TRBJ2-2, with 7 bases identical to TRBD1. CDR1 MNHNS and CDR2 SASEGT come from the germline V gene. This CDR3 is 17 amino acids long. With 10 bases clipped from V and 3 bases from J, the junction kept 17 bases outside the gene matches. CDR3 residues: CATPRFVRTGHTGELFF. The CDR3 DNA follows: TGTGCCACCCCCCGTTTCGTAAGGACAGGACACACCGGGGAGCTGTTTTTT.

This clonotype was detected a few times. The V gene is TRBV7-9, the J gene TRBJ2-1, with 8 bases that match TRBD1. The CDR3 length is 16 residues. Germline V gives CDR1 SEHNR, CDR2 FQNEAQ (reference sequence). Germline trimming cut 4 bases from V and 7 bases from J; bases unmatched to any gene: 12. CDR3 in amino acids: CASSSTLGQGRNEQFF. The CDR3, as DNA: TGTGCCAGCAGCTCAACCCTTGGACAGGGTCGAAATGAGCAGTTCTTC.

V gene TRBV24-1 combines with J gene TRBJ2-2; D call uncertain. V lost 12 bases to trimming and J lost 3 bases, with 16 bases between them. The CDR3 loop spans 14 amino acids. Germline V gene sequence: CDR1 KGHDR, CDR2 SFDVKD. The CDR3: CAVTKATYTGELFF. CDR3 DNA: TGTGCCGTTACCAAAGCCACTTACACCGGGGAGCTGTTTTTT.

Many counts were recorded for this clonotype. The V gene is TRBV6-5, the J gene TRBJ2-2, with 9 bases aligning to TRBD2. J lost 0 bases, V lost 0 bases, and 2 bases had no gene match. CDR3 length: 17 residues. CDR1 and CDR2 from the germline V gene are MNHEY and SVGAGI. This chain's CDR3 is CASSYSLAGANTGELFF. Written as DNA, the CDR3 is TGTGCCAGCAGTTACTCGTTAGCGGGAGCGAACACCGGGGAGCTGTTTTTT.

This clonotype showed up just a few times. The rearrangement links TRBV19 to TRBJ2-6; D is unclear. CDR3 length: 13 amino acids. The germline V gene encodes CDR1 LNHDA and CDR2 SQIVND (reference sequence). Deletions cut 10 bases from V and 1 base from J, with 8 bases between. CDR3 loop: CATLFSGANVLTF. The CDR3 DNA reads TGTGCCACCCTATTTTCTGGGGCCAACGTCCTGACTTTC.

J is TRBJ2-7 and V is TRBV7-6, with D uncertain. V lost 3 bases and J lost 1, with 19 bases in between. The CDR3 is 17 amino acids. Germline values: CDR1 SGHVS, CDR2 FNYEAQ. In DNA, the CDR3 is TGTGCCAGCAGCTTGGGTGGGGAAGGGATGATGTCCTACGAGCAGTACGTC. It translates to CASSLGGEGMMSYEQYV.

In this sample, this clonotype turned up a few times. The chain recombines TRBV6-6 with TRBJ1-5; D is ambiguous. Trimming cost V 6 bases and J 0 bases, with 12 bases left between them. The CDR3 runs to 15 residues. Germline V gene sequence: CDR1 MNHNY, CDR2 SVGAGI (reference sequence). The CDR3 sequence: CASRLDEYSNQPQHF. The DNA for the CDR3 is TGTGCCAGCAGACTTGACGAGTATAGCAATCAGCCCCAGCATTTT.

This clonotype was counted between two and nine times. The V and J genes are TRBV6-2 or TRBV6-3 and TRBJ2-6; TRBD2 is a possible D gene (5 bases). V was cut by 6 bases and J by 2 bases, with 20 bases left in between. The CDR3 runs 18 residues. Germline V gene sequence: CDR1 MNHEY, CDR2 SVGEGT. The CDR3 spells CASSSFGENWAGANVLTF. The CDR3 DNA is TGTGCCAGCAGCTCGTTCGGGGAAAATTGGGCTGGGGCCAACGTCCTGACTTTC.